This is a list of T cell receptor beta chains from one sample in a study of blood T cells in healthy people across ages. TCRdb used MiXCR to reprocess the 5' RACE reads, holding one entry per CDR3 protein. The profile covers 800,000 to 950,000 distinct CDR3 sequences, with roughly 29% appearing a single time and more than 8.5% taken by the ten largest. Another study also made use of these data, one on T cells of mothers and their children.

Material for sequencing was blood. These TCRs come from a woman between 40 and 55 years old in good health. The CDR3 runs from the conserved cysteine through the conserved F or W. A D gene is named only where the DNA matches it firmly. Part of the rows lack a size; the others show once, few, many or a class for expanded clones.

>few|TRBD1|TRBJ1-1|TRBV7-8
TGTGCCAGCAGCCTAGGGACAGGGGGGTTCTCTGAAGCTTTCTTT
CASSLGTGGFSEAFF
>few|-|TRBJ1-1|TRBV7-9
TGTGCCAGCAGCTTAGGCTCAGCTCTGAACGCTGAAGCTTTCTTT
CASSLGSALNAEAFF
>few|-|TRBJ2-7|TRBV6-6
TGTGCCAGCAGTACCGAGGACACGCAACCGGGTGAGCAGTACTTC
CASSTEDTQPGEQYF
>few|-|TRBJ1-2|TRBV7-2
TGTGCCAGCAGCTTAGCCGGACAGACCGGCCATGGCTACACCTTC
CASSLAGQTGHGYTF
>-|-|TRBJ1-4|TRBV27
TGTGCCAGCAGTATGGTGGCAACTAATGAAAAACTGTTTTTT
CASSMVATNEKLFF
>-|-|TRBJ2-1|TRBV20-1
TGCAGTGCCCTCAGCCGGAGCTCCTACAATGAGCAGTTCTTC
CSALSRSSYNEQFF
>many|TRBD1|TRBJ2-7|TRBV5-1
TGCGCCAGCAGCTCACCAGACAGGGACGAGCAGTACTTC
CASSSPDRDEQYF
>-|-|TRBJ2-6|TRBV14
TGTACCAGCAGCCAAGATAGGGCAGGGGCTCCTTCTGGGGCCAACGTCCTGACTTTC
CTSSQDRAGAPSGANVLTF
>many|-|TRBJ2-3|TRBV5-1
TGCGCCAGCAGCTGGGACCCGGGGTTTAGCACAGATACGCAGTATTTT
CASSWDPGFSTDTQYF
>-|-|TRBJ2-1|TRBV9
TGTGCCAGCAGCGTATGCACGTACGATGAGCAGTTCTTC
CASSVCTYDEQFF
>few|TRBD1|TRBJ1-1|TRBV2
TGTGCCAGCAGGGCCTCCGGGACAGGGAACACTGAAGCTTTCTTT
CASRASGTGNTEAFF
>many|-|TRBJ2-1|TRBV29-1
TGCAGCGTTGTGGAGAGGGGGACAGCGGGCGCAGCAGTCCAGTTCTTC
CSVVERGTAGAAVQFF
>few|-|TRBJ1-2|TRBV30
TGTGCCTGGGAGGACCGAACTTCCCTTAACTATGGCTACACCTTC
CAWEDRTSLNYGYTF
>few|TRBD1|TRBJ2-7|TRBV15
TGTGCCACCAGCAGCGACAGGGGCTCCTACGAGCAGTACTTC
CATSSDRGSYEQYF
>-|TRBD2|TRBJ2-1|TRBV5-1
TGCGCCAGCAGCGGTAGCGGGGACAATGAGCAGTTCTTC
CASSGSGDNEQFF
>-|TRBD1|TRBJ1-2|TRBV28
TGTGCCAGCAGGTTCCGGGACAGGGTGCTCTACACCTTC
CASRFRDRVLYTF
>once|TRBD2|TRBJ2-2|TRBV11-3
TGTGCCAGCAGCTTGGGGGGGAACATCGGGGAGCTGTTTTTT
CASSLGGNIGELFF
>-|-|TRBJ2-5|TRBV10-3
TGTGCCATCAGTGAACGCGGAGGGCAAGAGACCCAGTACTTC
CAISERGGQETQYF
>-|TRBD1|TRBJ1-4|TRBV7-2
TGTGCCAGCAGCTCCTTAGGGACAGTCGGTGAAAAACTGTTTTTT
CASSSLGTVGEKLFF
>many|TRBD2|TRBJ2-3|TRBV29-1
TGCAGTTCCCGACTAGCGGGGGCGACAGATACGCAGTATTTT
CSSRLAGATDTQYF
>many|-|TRBJ2-1|TRBV7-2
TGTGCCAGCAGCCCCCAGGTGAGCTCCTACAATGAGCAGTTCTTC
CASSPQVSSYNEQFF
>few|TRBD2|TRBJ2-1|TRBV7-9
TGTGCCAGCAGCTTGTCTCGGAGCGGGGGGGCCGCTGAGCAGTTCTTC
CASSLSRSGGAAEQFF
>-|TRBD1|TRBJ2-7|TRBV18
TGTGCCAACTCACGGGACAGAGCAAGCTCCTACGAGCAGTACTTC
CANSRDRASSYEQYF
>many|-|TRBJ2-7|TRBV10-3
TGTGCCATCAGTGAGGGGGGATACGAGCAGTACTTC
CAISEGGYEQYF
>few|TRBD1|TRBJ2-7|TRBV7-2
TGTGCCAGCAGGCTACCACAGGGGATAGGGGGCTCCTACGAGCAGTACTTC
CASRLPQGIGGSYEQYF
>few|TRBD2|TRBJ2-1|TRBV3-1
TGTGCCAGCAGCCAAGTCGCAGCGGGGGGCTCCTACAATGAGCAGTTCTTC
CASSQVAAGGSYNEQFF
>many|-|TRBJ2-7|TRBV2
TGTGCCAGCACCCCCCGGGGCAGCCCCTACGAGCAGTACTTC
CASTPRGSPYEQYF
>-|-|TRBJ1-2|TRBV3-1
TGTGCCAGCAGCCTGACATTTGCTAACTATGGCCACACCTTC
CASSLTFANYGHTF
>few|-|TRBJ2-7|TRBV28
TGTGCCAGCAGGAATGACAATACCCCCTACGAGCAGTACTTC
CASRNDNTPYEQYF
>many|-|TRBJ1-1|TRBV29-1
TGCAGCGTTACCGGACACCTGAACACTGAAGCTTTCTTT
CSVTGHLNTEAFF
>few|TRBD2|TRBJ2-1|TRBV5-1
TGCGCCAGCAGCGGACTAGCGGGGGCCGATGGGCAGTTCTTC
CASSGLAGADGQFF
>few|-|TRBJ2-7|TRBV6-2/TRBV6-3
TGTGCCAGCGGGACCACCTACAATGAGCAGTACTTC
CASGTTYNEQYF
>-|-|TRBJ1-2|TRBV9
TGTGCCAGCAGCCGGGACTCAACCTATGGCTACACCTTC
CASSRDSTYGYTF
>-|-|TRBJ2-1|TRBV29-1
TGCAGCGACATTTCAAGGGACGCCTCCTACAATGAGCAGTTCTTC
CSDISRDASYNEQFF
>few|TRBD1|TRBJ2-1|TRBV7-3
TGTGCCAGCAACCGATGGGACAGGGGGGACGATGAGCAGTTCTTC
CASNRWDRGDDEQFF
>-|-|TRBJ2-1|TRBV27
TGTACCAGCAGTTTAAGGTGGGGGCCAAACAATGAGCAGTTCTTC
CTSSLRWGPNNEQFF
>few|TRBD1|TRBJ1-4|TRBV28
TGTGCCAGCAGTTCGGCCGGACAGGGAAGATTCGGTGAACTGTTTTTT
CASSSAGQGRFGELFF
>few|-|TRBJ2-3|TRBV7-2
TGTGCCAGCACCCCAGGGAGGGGGGCCAGGAGCACAGATACGCAGTATTTT
CASTPGRGARSTDTQYF
>-|TRBD2|TRBJ2-7|TRBV20-1
TGCAGTGCTATGACTAGCGAATACTCCTACGAGCAGTACTTC
CSAMTSEYSYEQYF
>-|-|TRBJ1-2|TRBV7-3
TGTGCCAGCAGCTTAGGCACTGGAAGCAGCTATGGCTACACCTTC
CASSLGTGSSYGYTF
>-|TRBD2|TRBJ2-5|TRBV7-2
TGTGCCAGCGGGGGACTAGGGACCCGAGAGACCCAGTACTTC
CASGGLGTRETQYF
>few|TRBD1|TRBJ1-1|TRBV29-1
TGCAGCGCAGGGGGTCGAAACACTGAAGCTTTCTTT
CSAGGRNTEAFF
>-|-|TRBJ1-2|TRBV6-1
TGTGCCAGCAGTGAGGGACGACAGAAGCCTTATGGCTACACCTTC
CASSEGRQKPYGYTF